Each of the 32 T cell receptor beta chains below was sequenced from the same sample in a study of cytomegalovirus exposure and HLA in healthy donors. The primer mix had 60 Vbeta and 13 Jbeta primers. This table comes from immunoSEQ multiplex PCR, and its TCRdb copy is limited to in-frame clones, with some not included. The data show 120,000 to 150,000 clones, around 80% seen once. The sample was PBMCs. The receptors derive from a middle-aged woman in good health and CMV-seronegative.

The rearrangement joins TRBV11-1 to TRBJ2-7; 8 bases are a match to TRBD1. The germline CDR1 and CDR2 sequences are SGHAT and FQDESV (reference sequence). This CDR3 region has 15 residues. V shed 1 base, J shed 2 bases, and the junction held 4 bases outside the gene matches. CDR3 sequence (DNA): TGTGCCAGCAGCTTAGACGAGACAGGGGCCTACGAGCAGTACTTC. It specifies CASSLDETGAYEQYF. The full variable domain, completed using reference TRBV11-1 and TRBJ2-7, is EAEVAQSPRYKITEKSQAVAFWCDPISGHATLYWYRQILGQGPELLVQFQDESVVDDSQLPKDRFSAERLKGVDSTLKIQPAELGDSAMYLCASSLDETGAYEQYFGPGTRLTVT.

V and J are TRBV19 and TRBJ2-5; D is undetermined. The germline gives CDR1 LNHDA, CDR2 SQIVND (reference sequence). The ends were cut back, 3 bases at V and 5 bases at J, with 7 bases in the middle. The CDR3 runs to 12 residues. The CDR3, as DNA: TGTGCCAGTAGTATTACGGGTGAGACCCAGTACTTC. Its translation: CASSITGETQYF.

The chain carries TRBV7-3 and TRBJ2-3, with 12 positions matching TRBD2. With 5 bases clipped from V and 4 bases from J, the junction kept 7 bases outside the gene matches. The CDR3 runs to 16 residues. Looked up from germline, CDR1 is SGHTA and CDR2 is FQGTGA. The CDR3 coding sequence is TGTGCCAGCAGCCACGGACTAGCGGGGTTATCAGATACGCAGTATTTT. Translation: CASSHGLAGLSDTQYF.

J is TRBJ1-2 and V is TRBV6-5, with 7 bases identical to TRBD1. CDR3 size: 13 residues. Germline V gene lookup returns CDR1 MNHEY and CDR2 SVGAGI. V shed 6 bases and J 8 bases; nucleotides not matched to a gene: 9. The CDR3 coding sequence is TGTGCCAGCAGATCCGACAGGGTAAACGGCTACACCTTC. This codes for CASRSDRVNGYTF.

The J gene is TRBJ2-5, the V gene TRBV6-5, with TRBD2 matching over 9 bases. This CDR3 is 15 amino acids long. Trimming took 2 bases from V and 5 from J; bases not matched to a gene: 6. The germline CDR1 and CDR2 sequences are MNHEY and SVGAGI. For the CDR3, the DNA is TGTGCCAGCAGTTACGGCGGGAGGGTTGGGGAGACCCAGTACTTC. Encoded protein: CASSYGGRVGETQYF.

This clone was picked up one time. The chain carries TRBV5-6 and TRBJ2-1; tentatively, D is TRBD2 (6 bases). Trimming pared 5 bases from V and 5 bases from J, leaving 14 bases between. Germline-derived CDR1 and CDR2 are SGHDT and YYEEEE. The CDR3 is 14 amino acids. CDR3 in amino acids: CASRRGYSDNEQFF. Here the CDR3 DNA reads TGTGCCAGCAGGCGGGGATACTCTGACAATGAGCAGTTCTTC.

The chain employs TRBV10-1 and TRBJ1-5; D possibly corresponds to TRBD1 (6 bases). This CDR3 region has 15 residues. V dropped 6 bases and J dropped 6 bases, with 18 bases sitting between them. Germline V lookup: CDR1 WNHNN, CDR2 SYGVQD (reference sequence). The CDR3 DNA reads TGCGCCAGCAGCGGCGCACAGGGACGGCGTCAGCCCCAGCATTTT. Its translation: CASSGAQGRRQPQHF.

This rearrangement joins TRBV5-1 to TRBJ2-5; a possible D gene is TRBD1 (5 bases). The V gene lost 0 bases and the J gene lost 4 bases, with 13 bases spanning the gap. This CDR3 spans 15 amino acids. Germline CDR1 and CDR2: SGHRS and YFSETQ. The CDR3 region has the DNA TGCGCCAGCAGCTTGGGGGCAGGGCCAGCAGAGACCCAGTACTTC. Translated, it gives CASSLGAGPAETQYF.

V usage is TRBV28 and J usage is TRBJ1-5; TRBD1 is a possible D gene (6 bases). Germline values: CDR1 MDHEN, CDR2 SYDVKM. CDR3 length: 14 amino acids. Between the trimmed V and J ends, which lost 5 bases and 4 bases, there was a span of 12 bases. The CDR3 sequence is CASSQTGPNQPQHF. DNA for the CDR3: TGTGCCAGCAGTCAGACAGGACCTAATCAGCCCCAGCATTTT.

The chain couples TRBV7-8 to TRBJ1-5, with TRBD1 matching 8 bases. This CDR3 spans 14 amino acids. V was pared by 3 bases and J by 5 bases, with 3 bases of the junction left unmatched. Germline V lookup: CDR1 SGHVS, CDR2 FQNEAQ. The CDR3 bases are TGTGCCAGCAGCTTTACAGGGGGTGATCAGCCCCAGCATTTT. Encoded protein: CASSFTGGDQPQHF.

V gene TRBV28 combines with J gene TRBJ2-2; D is possibly TRBD1 (6 bases). The length of the CDR3 is 14 residues. V lost 5 bases and J 0 bases, leaving 7 bases between the germline ends. Germline-derived CDR1 and CDR2 are MDHEN and SYDVKM. CDR3 loop: CASSRDTNTGELFF. The CDR3 DNA sequence: TGTGCCAGCAGTAGGGACACGAACACCGGGGAGCTGTTTTTT.

The rearrangement links TRBV4-1 to TRBJ2-7, with 8 nucleotides matching TRBD1. V dropped 2 bases and J dropped 4; count of bases not matched to a gene: 10. Per the germline V gene, CDR1 is MGHRA and CDR2 is YSYEKL. This CDR3 is built from 16 residues. CDR3 residues: CASSQIGQGRRYEQYF. The CDR3 DNA reads TGCGCCAGCAGCCAAATTGGACAGGGTCGACGTTACGAGCAGTACTTC.

This clone has more than one count but fewer than ten. The chain carries TRBV6-6 and TRBJ1-3, with TRBD1 identical over 9 bases. CDR3 size: 15 residues. V was clipped by 6 bases and J by 9 bases; unmatched bases: 12. CDR1 and CDR2 from the germline V gene are MNHNY and SVGAGI (reference sequence). The CDR3 DNA reads TGTGCCAGCAGATCGACAGGGGGTTTGGATGGCACCATATATTTT. As protein: CASRSTGGLDGTIYF.

The V and J genes are TRBV18 and TRBJ2-1, with a weak D call TRBD2 (6 bases). Germline CDR1 and CDR2: KGHSH and LQKENI. This CDR3 contains 16 residues. The germline V and J ends were trimmed by 3 bases and 6 bases, with 18 bases remaining between them. CDR3 sequence reads: CASSPSLGTGLNEQFF. The CDR3 DNA reads TGTGCCAGCTCACCGAGTCTAGGGACTGGACTCAATGAGCAGTTCTTC.

V is TRBV4-2 and J is TRBJ1-6; no reliable D call. From germline, CDR1 is LGHNA and CDR2 YNFKEQ. CDR3 length: 15 residues. Trimming removed 0 bases from V and 7 bases from J, with 10 bases in between. CDR3: CASSQESEGNSPLHF. The CDR3 DNA reads TGTGCCAGCAGCCAAGAGTCTGAGGGAAATTCACCCCTCCACTTT.

The chain is built from TRBV6-5 and TRBJ1-5, with D perhaps matching TRBD1 (5 bases). V lost 1 base to trimming and J lost 6 bases, with 10 bases between them. CDR1 and CDR2 (germline): MNHEY, SVGAGI. The CDR3 is made up of 14 amino acids. CDR3 sequence: CASSYFGGGQPQHF. The CDR3 DNA reads as TGTGCCAGCAGTTACTTCGGGGGGGGTCAGCCCCAGCATTTT.

CDR3 amino acids: CASSFAGGGNEQFF. CDR3 DNA sequence: TGTGCCAGCAGTTTCGCGGGAGGGGGGAATGAGCAGTTCTTC. V and J are TRBV28 and TRBJ2-1; TRBD2 matches 9 bases. Per germline, CDR1 MDHEN and CDR2 SYDVKM. This CDR3 is 14 amino acids long. After removal of 3 bases from V and 7 bases from J, the junction contained 4 bases not matched to a gene.

This rearrangement joins TRBV10-3 to TRBJ1-3, with D maybe TRBD1 (5 bases). The CDR3 is made up of 14 amino acids. V lost 6 bases, J lost 0 bases, and 9 bases lay in between. Germline V lookup: CDR1 ENHRY, CDR2 SYGVKD. DNA for the CDR3: TGTGCCATCAGAGGCGACAGCTCTGGAAACACCATATATTTT. Protein product: CAIRGDSSGNTIYF.

This clone was detected once. The chain uses TRBV2 and TRBJ1-5, with 8 bases lining up with TRBD1. Germline V gives CDR1 SNHLY, CDR2 FYNNEI. The length of the CDR3 is 16 residues. The V and J ends lost 5 bases and 3 bases, in that order; junction bases with no gene match: 9. CDR3 DNA sequence: TGTGCCAGCAGTTATACAGGGGGAGGTATCAATCAGCCCCAGCATTTT. It encodes CASSYTGGGINQPQHF.

The rearrangement links TRBV4-2 to TRBJ2-2, with 8 bases aligning to TRBD1. This CDR3 spans 16 amino acids. With 0 bases clipped from V and 6 bases from J, the junction kept 6 bases outside the gene matches. Germline V gene sequence: CDR1 LGHNA, CDR2 YNFKEQ. The DNA of the CDR3 is TGTGCCAGCAGCCAAGAAGGACAGGGTAACCCCGGGGAGCTGTTTTTT. This gives the protein CASSQEGQGNPGELFF.

This clone showed up just a few times. The chain has TRBV11-3 and TRBJ2-2, with 7 nucleotides matching TRBD2. Germline lookup yields CDR1 SGHNT and CDR2 YENEEA. The CDR3 loop spans 15 amino acids. Unmatched junction bases numbered 6, after V lost 4 bases and J lost 4 bases. Here the CDR3 DNA reads TGTGCCAGCAGCTCGGGAGGAGGGTCCACCGGGGAGCTGTTTTTT. Translating it yields CASSSGGGSTGELFF.

The chain employs TRBV28 and TRBJ2-7; D perhaps matches TRBD1 (6 bases). The germline CDR1 and CDR2 sequences are MDHEN and SYDVKM. The CDR3 has 14 residues. The V end lost 2 bases, the J end lost 0 bases, and 8 bases lay between the germline ends. The CDR3 DNA is TGTGCCAGCAGTTTAAGGGACATCTCCTACGAGCAGTACTTC. Residues: CASSLRDISYEQYF. Filled out from reference TRBV28 and TRBJ2-7, the complete variable domain reads DVKVTQSSRYLVKRTGEKVFLECVQDMDHENMFWYRQDPGLGLRLIYFSYDVKMKEKGDIPEGYSVSREKKERFSLILESASTNQTSMYLCASSLRDISYEQYFGPGTRLTVT.

J is TRBJ1-5 and V is TRBV28; possibly TRBD1 for D (5 bases). The CDR3 spans 14 residues. In germline, CDR1 is MDHEN, CDR2 SYDVKM. With 5 bases removed from V and 3 bases from J, the gap between germline ends came to 11 bases. The CDR3 loop reads CASSTTGFNQPQHF. CDR3 sequence (DNA): TGTGCCAGCAGTACCACAGGATTCAATCAGCCCCAGCATTTT. Full variable domain (remainder filled in from reference TRBV28 and TRBJ1-5): DVKVTQSSRYLVKRTGEKVFLECVQDMDHENMFWYRQDPGLGLRLIYFSYDVKMKEKGDIPEGYSVSREKKERFSLILESASTNQTSMYLCASSTTGFNQPQHFGDGTRLSIL.

The rearrangement uses TRBV5-4 and TRBJ2-5; 11 nucleotides match TRBD2. The J call is doubtful: the DNA matches TRBJ2-7 better. Germline-derived CDR1 and CDR2 are SGHNT and YYREEE (reference sequence). The CDR3 extends over 14 amino acids. The CDR3 nucleotides read TGTGCCACCAAATTAGCGGGAGGGATATACGAGCAGTACTTC. It translates to CATKLAGGIYEQYF.

J is TRBJ2-7 and V is TRBV5-1; TRBD1 agrees at 7 bases. Unmatched junction bases numbered 0, after V lost 0 bases and J lost 6 bases. In germline, CDR1 is SGHRS, CDR2 YFSETQ. The CDR3 runs 12 residues. The DNA of the CDR3 is TGCGCCAGCAGCTTGGAGGGGGCCGAGCAGTACTTC. It specifies CASSLEGAEQYF.

The genes are TRBV4-1 and TRBJ1-1, with D unclear. Germline V gives CDR1 MGHRA, CDR2 YSYEKL. The CDR3 spans 14 residues. V was pared by 1 base and J by 6 bases, with 12 bases between. CDR3 residues: CASSQVEGVAEAFF. CDR3 nucleotide sequence: TGCGCCAGCAGCCAAGTGGAGGGTGTGGCTGAAGCTTTCTTT.

The genes are TRBV11-2 and TRBJ2-5; possibly TRBD2 for D (6 bases). Per the germline V gene, CDR1 is SGHAT and CDR2 is FQNNGV. The CDR3 runs 14 residues. V dropped 0 bases and J dropped 2 bases, with 7 bases sitting between them. The CDR3 loop is CASSLDGGQETQYF. The CDR3 coding sequence is TGTGCCAGCAGCTTAGACGGGGGACAAGAGACCCAGTACTTC.

The chain uses TRBV7-2 and TRBJ1-1; the D is unclear. Trimming stripped 3 bases from V and 1 base from J, with 12 bases between. CDR3 size: 15 residues. CDR1 SGHTA and CDR2 FQGNSA come from the germline V gene. CDR3 nucleotide sequence: TGTGCCAGCAGCTTTCATCTGGGAGAGAACACTGAAGCTTTCTTT. This sequence encodes CASSFHLGENTEAFF.

The CDR3 DNA reads TGTGCCAGTACCCGGGGGTATGAGCAGTTCTTC. Amino acid sequence: CASTRGYEQFF. The genes are TRBV19 and TRBJ2-1; a weak D match, TRBD2 (6 bases). V was cut by 7 bases and J by 8 bases, with 9 bases left in between. The CDR3 runs to 11 residues. The germline V gene encodes CDR1 LNHDA and CDR2 SQIVND (reference sequence).

The genes are TRBV6-5 and TRBJ2-7; 7 bases are a match to TRBD2. There are 14 residues in the CDR3. The germline gives CDR1 MNHEY, CDR2 SVGAGI. V lost 8 bases and J lost 6; bases outside the gene matches: 13. This chain's CDR3 is CASSPVGTTGEQYF. The CDR3 nucleotides read TGTGCCAGCTCGCCTGTTGGGACTACAGGCGAGCAGTACTTC.

The chain couples TRBV28 to TRBJ2-2; 8 bases align to TRBD2. CDR3 length equals 18 residues. The ends lost 3 bases at V and 1 base at J; junction bases unmatched: 10. The V gene's germline CDR1 is MDHEN and CDR2 SYDVKM. The CDR3: CASSFPSGSGGNTGELFF. In DNA form, the CDR3 reads TGTGCCAGCAGTTTTCCTTCGGGAAGCGGGGGGAACACCGGGGAGCTGTTTTTT.

The chain employs TRBV7-9 and TRBJ1-2, with TRBD1 matching 7 bases. After removal of 5 bases from V and 1 base from J, the junction contained 7 bases not matched to a gene. Germline V gene data show CDR1 as SEHNR and CDR2 as FQNEAQ (reference sequence). The length of the CDR3 is 15 residues. This CDR3 reads CASSIGTVINYGYTF. CDR3 bases: TGTGCCAGCAGCATCGGGACAGTGATTAACTATGGCTACACCTTC.